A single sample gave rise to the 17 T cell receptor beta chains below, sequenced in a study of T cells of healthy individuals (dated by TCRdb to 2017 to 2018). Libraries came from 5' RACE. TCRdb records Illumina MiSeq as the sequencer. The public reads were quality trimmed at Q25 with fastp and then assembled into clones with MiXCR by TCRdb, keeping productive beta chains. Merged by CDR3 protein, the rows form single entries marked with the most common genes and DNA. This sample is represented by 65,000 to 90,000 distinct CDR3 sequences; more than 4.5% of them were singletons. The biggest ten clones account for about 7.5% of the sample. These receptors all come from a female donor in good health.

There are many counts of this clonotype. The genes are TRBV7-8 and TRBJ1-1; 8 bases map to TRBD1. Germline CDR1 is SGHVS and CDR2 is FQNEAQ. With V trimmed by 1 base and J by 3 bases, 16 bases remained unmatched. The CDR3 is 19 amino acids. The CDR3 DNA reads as TGTGCCAGCAGCTTAGGCCACCCCCTCCGGACAGGGAGGGACACTGAAGCTTTCTTT. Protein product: CASSLGHPLRTGRDTEAFF. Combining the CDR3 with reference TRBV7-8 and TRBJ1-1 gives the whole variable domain GAGVSQSPRYKVAKRGQDVALRCDPISGHVSLFWYQQALGQGPEFLTYFQNEAQLDKSGLPSDRFFAERPEGSVSTLKIQRTQQEDSAVYLCASSLGHPLRTGRDTEAFFGQGTRLTVV.

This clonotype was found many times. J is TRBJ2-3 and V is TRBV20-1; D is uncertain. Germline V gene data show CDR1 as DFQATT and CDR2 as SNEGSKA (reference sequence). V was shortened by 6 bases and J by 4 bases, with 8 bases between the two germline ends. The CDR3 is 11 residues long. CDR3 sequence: CSAPRADTQYF. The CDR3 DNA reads TGCAGTGCCCCAAGAGCAGATACGCAGTATTTT.

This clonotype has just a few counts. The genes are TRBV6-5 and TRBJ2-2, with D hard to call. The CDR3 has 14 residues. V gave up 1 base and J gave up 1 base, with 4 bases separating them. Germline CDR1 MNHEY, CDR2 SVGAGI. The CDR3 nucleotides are TGTGCCAGCAGTTACTGGAGGAACACCGGGGAGCTGTTTTTT. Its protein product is CASSYWRNTGELFF.

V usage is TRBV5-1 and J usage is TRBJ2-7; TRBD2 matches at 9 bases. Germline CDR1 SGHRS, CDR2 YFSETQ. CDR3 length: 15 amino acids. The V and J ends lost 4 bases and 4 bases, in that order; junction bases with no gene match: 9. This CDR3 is CASSPSGGRAYEQYF. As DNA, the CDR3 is TGCGCCAGCAGCCCCTCTGGCGGGAGGGCATACGAGCAGTACTTC.

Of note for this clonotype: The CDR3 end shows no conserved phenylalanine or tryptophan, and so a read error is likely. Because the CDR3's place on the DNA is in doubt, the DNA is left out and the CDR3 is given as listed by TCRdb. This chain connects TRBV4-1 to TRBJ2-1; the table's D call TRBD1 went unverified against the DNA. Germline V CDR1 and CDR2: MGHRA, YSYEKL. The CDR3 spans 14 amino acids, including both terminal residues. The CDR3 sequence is CASSPVIRGADLKI.

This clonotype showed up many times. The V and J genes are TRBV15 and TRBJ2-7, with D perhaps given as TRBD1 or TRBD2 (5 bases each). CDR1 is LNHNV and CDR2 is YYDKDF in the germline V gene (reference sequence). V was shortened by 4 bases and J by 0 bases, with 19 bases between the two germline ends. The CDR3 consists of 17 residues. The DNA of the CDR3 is TGTGCCACCAGCACCGGACGGGGCAGGACGCTCTCCTACGAGCAGTACTTC. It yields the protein CATSTGRGRTLSYEQYF.

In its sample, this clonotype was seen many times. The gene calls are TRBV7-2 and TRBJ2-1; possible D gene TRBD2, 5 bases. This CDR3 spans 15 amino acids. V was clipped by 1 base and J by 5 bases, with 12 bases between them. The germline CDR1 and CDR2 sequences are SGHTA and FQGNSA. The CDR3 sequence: CASSLEQLGNNEQFF. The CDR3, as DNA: TGTGCCAGCAGCTTAGAACAGCTCGGGAACAATGAGCAGTTCTTC.

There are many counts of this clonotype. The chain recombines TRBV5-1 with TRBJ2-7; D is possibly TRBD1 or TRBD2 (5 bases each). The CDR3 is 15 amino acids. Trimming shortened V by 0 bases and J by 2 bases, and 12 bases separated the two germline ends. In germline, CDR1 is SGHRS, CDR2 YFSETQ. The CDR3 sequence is CASSLEYGAPYEQYF. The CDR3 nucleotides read TGCGCCAGCAGCTTGGAATACGGGGCGCCCTACGAGCAGTACTTC.

The CDR3: CASSGGGAGNNEQFF. CDR3 in DNA: TGTGCCAGCAGCGGGGGGGGAGCGGGGAACAATGAGCAGTTCTTC. V and J are TRBV6-2 or TRBV6-3 and TRBJ2-1; the match to TRBD2 covers 8 bases. J was trimmed by 5 bases and V by 6 bases; bases with no gene match: 9. The CDR3 is made up of 15 amino acids. CDR1 and CDR2 (germline): MNHEY, SVGEGT.

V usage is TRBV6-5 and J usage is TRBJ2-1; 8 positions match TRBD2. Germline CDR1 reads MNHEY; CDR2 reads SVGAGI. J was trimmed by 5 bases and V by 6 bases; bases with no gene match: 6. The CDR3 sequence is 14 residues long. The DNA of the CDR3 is TGTGCCAGCAGGAGACTAGCGTGGCACAATGAGCAGTTCTTC. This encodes CASRRLAWHNEQFF.

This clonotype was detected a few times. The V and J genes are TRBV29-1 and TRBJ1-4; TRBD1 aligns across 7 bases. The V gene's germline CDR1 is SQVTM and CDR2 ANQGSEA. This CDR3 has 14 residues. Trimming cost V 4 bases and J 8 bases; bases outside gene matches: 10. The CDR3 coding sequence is TGCAGCGTTGGCCACAGGGGATCCCCCGAAAAACTGTTTTTT. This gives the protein CSVGHRGSPEKLFF. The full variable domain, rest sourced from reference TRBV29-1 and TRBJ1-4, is SAVISQKPSRDICQRGTSLTIQCQVDSQVTMMFWYRQQPGQSLTLIATANQGSEATYESGFVIDKFPISRPNLTFSTLTVSNMSPEDSSIYLCSVGHRGSPEKLFFGSGTQLSVL.

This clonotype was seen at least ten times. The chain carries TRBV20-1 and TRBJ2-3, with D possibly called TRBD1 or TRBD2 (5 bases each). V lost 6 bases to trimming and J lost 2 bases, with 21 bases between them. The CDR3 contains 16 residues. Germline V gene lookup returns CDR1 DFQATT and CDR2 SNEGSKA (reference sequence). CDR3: CSATPGPQTYTDTQYF. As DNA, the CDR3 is TGCAGTGCCACTCCGGGACCACAGACTTACACAGATACGCAGTATTTT.

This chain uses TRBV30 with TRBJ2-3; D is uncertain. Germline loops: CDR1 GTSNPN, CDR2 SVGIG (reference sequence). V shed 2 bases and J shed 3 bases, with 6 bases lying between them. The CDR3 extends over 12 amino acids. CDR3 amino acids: CAWSSLTDTQYF. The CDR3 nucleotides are TGTGCCTGGAGTAGCCTTACAGATACGCAGTATTTT.

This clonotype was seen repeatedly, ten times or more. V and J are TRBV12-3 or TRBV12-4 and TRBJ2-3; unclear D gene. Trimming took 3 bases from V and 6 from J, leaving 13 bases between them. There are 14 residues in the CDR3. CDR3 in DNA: TGTGCCAGCAGTTTCTCCCTCGATCTGGATACGCAGTATTTT. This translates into CASSFSLDLDTQYF.

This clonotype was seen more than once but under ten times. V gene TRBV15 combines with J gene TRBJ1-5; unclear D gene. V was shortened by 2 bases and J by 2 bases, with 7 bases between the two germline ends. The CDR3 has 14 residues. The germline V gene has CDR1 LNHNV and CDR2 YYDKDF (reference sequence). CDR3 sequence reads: CATSRRLGNQPQHF. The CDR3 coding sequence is TGTGCCACCAGCAGACGACTGGGCAATCAGCCCCAGCATTTT. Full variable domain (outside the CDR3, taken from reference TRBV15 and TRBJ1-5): DAMVIQNPRYQVTQFGKPVTLSCSQTLNHNVMYWYQQKSSQAPKLLFHYYDKDFNNEADTPDNFQSRRPNTSFCFLDIRSPGLGDTAMYLCATSRRLGNQPQHFGDGTRLSIL.

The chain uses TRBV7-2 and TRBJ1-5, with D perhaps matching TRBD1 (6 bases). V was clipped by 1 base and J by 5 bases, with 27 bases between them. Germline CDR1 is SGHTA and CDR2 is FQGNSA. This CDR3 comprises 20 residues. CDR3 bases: TGTGCCAGCAGCTTAGTAGGATCGCAGGGGCAGGTTGTAAAAGATCAGCCCCAGCATTTT. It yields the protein CASSLVGSQGQVVKDQPQHF.

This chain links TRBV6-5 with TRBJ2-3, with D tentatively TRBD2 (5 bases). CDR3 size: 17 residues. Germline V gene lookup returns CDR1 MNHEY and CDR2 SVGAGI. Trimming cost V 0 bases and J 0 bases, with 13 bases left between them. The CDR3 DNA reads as TGTGCCAGCAGTTACTCTAGGACTCGTGCTAGCACAGATACGCAGTATTTT. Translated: CASSYSRTRASTDTQYF.